This paragraph reports one T cell receptor (beta chain). The data were taken from a study of control samples from healthy donors and cancer patients. The data were produced by immunoSEQ multiplex PCR, yet TCRdb's version contains in-frame clones alone and is incomplete. The sample shows around 120,000 clones, 80% to 90% of them seen only once. After removal of 0 bases from V and 1 base from J, the junction contained 8 bases not matched to a gene. The CDR3 totals 18 residues. In germline, CDR1 is LGHNA, CDR2 YNFKEQ. V and J are TRBV4-2 and TRBJ2-2; TRBD1 aligns across 7 bases. The sequenced material came from PBMCs. This TCR was recovered from a woman between 50 and 59 years old with colorectal cancer. CDR3 DNA sequence: TGTGCCAGCAGCCAAGAAATGATCGGGACAGAGAACACCGGGGAGCTGTTTTTT. Translated, it gives CASSQEMIGTENTGELFF.